This TCR beta chain was sequenced for a study of cytomegalovirus exposure and HLA in healthy donors. Losses at the gene ends were 4 bases for V and 0 bases for J; bases not matched to a gene: 3. The CDR3 spans 15 residues. CDR1 and CDR2 from the germline V gene are SGHRS and YFSETQ. The PCR used 60 Vbeta and 13 Jbeta primers. Profiling relied on immunoSEQ multiplex PCR, and the TCRdb table lists in-frame clones only, not all of them. The sample carries tens of thousands of clones, about 85% recorded once. The rearrangement uses TRBV5-1 and TRBJ2-1; TRBD2 matches 8 bases. This clonotype was sampled from a girl aged 2-10 years in good health and CMV-seropositive. The specimen was PBMCs. The CDR3 sequence: CASSPTSGSYNEQFF. CDR3 sequence (DNA): TGCGCCAGCAGCCCTACTAGCGGCTCCTACAATGAGCAGTTCTTC.